Reported below is one T cell receptor (beta chain). Its target antigen remains unknown. The sample holds no much larger clone one base away, and base qualities are not on file. The sample belongs to a study of OX40 agonist ivuxolimab in advanced cancers. Turning to the overall study: Ivuxolimab, which targeted the costimulatory receptor OX40 (CD134), was an agonistic, fully human IgG2 monoclonal antibody. Intravenous ivuxolimab was administered to patients every 2 weeks at six dose levels: 0.01, 0.1, 0.3, 1.5, 3 and 10 mg/kg. The purpose of peripheral TCRbeta sequencing was to test whether ivuxolimab changed TCR sequence diversity and led to clonal T-cell expansion. Patients were allowed to have had prior anti-PD-1, anti-PD-L1 or anti-CTLA-4 therapy, and around 43% of the dose-escalation patients had been treated with checkpoint inhibitors. Of the roughly 51 dose-escalation patients, hepatocellular carcinoma was present in some 19, melanoma in around 15, renal cell carcinoma in 9 and head and neck cancer in 9. In the dose-escalation cohort, 82.7% of patients were male, and the mean age was roughly 60 years, with a range of 23 to 79. Three dose-escalation patients achieved partial responses, one with hepatocellular carcinoma and two with cutaneous melanoma. The paper reports the monotherapy dose-escalation portion (N of about 56 patients) of the phase I ivuxolimab trial.

The trial excluded patients who had a history of autoimmune disease or who were on systemic immunosuppression. Peripheral blood for TCR sequencing was collected from all dose cohorts at baseline, on cycle 4 day 1, and on cycle 7 day 1. Samples came from an open-label, multicenter, first-in-human phase I dose-escalation trial of ivuxolimab. The trial enrolled adults with locally advanced or metastatic head and neck squamous cell, hepatocellular, melanoma or renal cell carcinoma. Before TCR sequencing, CD4+ and CD8+ T cells were separately sorted from peripheral blood. General conclusions and limits of the study: Low levels of normalized T-cell clonal expansion were also seen in some nonresponding patients. At doses from 0.1 to 3.0 mg/kg, clonal expansion was seen in both CD4+ and CD8+ blood T cells between baseline and week 6. On average, CD8+ T cells showed more expanded clones than CD4+ T cells after ivuxolimab. Which antigens the clonally expanded peripheral T cells were specific for was not determined. In the 0.1-3.0 mg/kg groups, partial responders had among the lowest normalized peripheral clonal expansion, particularly in CD8+ T cells.

The CDR3 starts with the cysteine, ends with the phenylalanine, and has 13 residues. Of all the DNA, just the CDR3 is kept, 39 bases in frame from base 1. Via the germline V gene, CDR1 is KGHSH and CDR2 LQKENI. V was cut back by 0 bases and J by 10 bases, leaving a gap of 10 bases between them. Genomic DNA was isolated from the sorted cells so that the TCRbeta CDR3 region could be sequenced. TCRbeta CDR3 regions were sequenced using the immunoSEQ Assay. TCRdb took this table from immuneACCESS and kept in-frame rearrangements with V and J called. Such tables lack part of the clones; where checked against another copy, unresolved V genes explain under half of the gap, and the rest is unexplained. A total of approximately 76,000 clones appear in this sample, roughly 90% of them only once. The ten largest clonotypes hold around 0.8% of the sample.

Sequencing was performed on CD4+ or CD8+ T cells sorted from blood, taken in a trial of the OX40 agonist ivuxolimab. This chain is built from TRBV18 and TRBJ2-1; the D assignment is uncertain and may be TRBD1 or TRBD2, with 5 bases supporting each. This clonotype was sampled from an adult with an advanced solid tumor such as melanoma, head and neck, liver or kidney cancer. In nucleotide form, the sequence is TGTGCCAGCTCACCACCAATAAGGGACGAGCAGTTCTTC. The translation is CASSPPIRDEQFF.